This T cell receptor (beta chain) was profiled in a study of PD-L1 blockade in urothelial cancer. Study-wide background: Bladder-origin urothelial cancer in males described about 85% of the roughly 29 patients. Samples came from 3 weeks, at the second dose, and 6 weeks into treatment.

CDR3 size: 13 residues. CDR1 GTSNPN and CDR2 SVGIG come from the germline V gene (reference sequence). Losses at the gene ends were 5 bases for V and 6 bases for J; bases not matched to a gene: 4. This clone has just a few counts. Documented time point: pretreatment peripheral blood. Patients presented with locally advanced or metastatic urothelial carcinoma. Some clones are missing from TCRdb's copy, which holds only in-frame ones; the method was immunoSEQ multiplex PCR. This table has around 92,000 clones, roughly 90% appearing once. The receptor was derived from a woman of 80 years or more with urothelial cancer. Specimen: PBMCs, collected around atezolizumab (anti-PD-L1) treatment. This chain connects TRBV30 to TRBJ1-6, with TRBD1 matching over 7 bases. CDR3: CAWSTGVNSPLHF. CDR3 in DNA: TGTGCCTGGTCTACAGGGGTTAATTCACCCCTCCACTTT.